This T cell receptor beta chain was sequenced during a study of T cell repertoires in cytomegalovirus infection. Overall study context: Well-studied HLA-B-restricted epitopes and recently identified HLA-C-restricted epitopes of CMV were both used in the study. Public TCR beta signatures marked donors with CMV infection and the matching HLA. Study results and caveats: Public TCR beta family frequency separated CMV-and-HLA carriers, including in an independent cohort. Ex vivo responses were dominated by HLA-C-restricted CMV-specific TCR beta clonotypes.

TCRdb redid the calling of the reads with MiXCR, one entry per CDR3 protein. The sample has approximately 300,000 distinct CDR3 sequences, 25% to 35% seen once; the top ten hold roughly 20%. Losses at the gene ends were 5 bases for V and 0 bases for J; bases not matched to a gene: 4. The CDR3 covers 16 residues. The germline CDR1 and CDR2 sequences are SGHVS and FNYEAQ. The table lists this clonotype with a few counts. Its specificity is not known. The sample in question was cultured PBMCs, obtained from culture after CMV antigen stimulation. V gene TRBV7-6 combines with J gene TRBJ2-2; 9 bases fit TRBD2. This receptor was taken from a human donor in good health (CMV status not recorded). Some clones in this sample may be carry-over from other donors' samples. In nucleotides, the CDR3 is TGTGCCAGCAGCCCCCTAGCGGGAACGAACACCGGGGAGCTGTTTTTT. This sequence encodes CASSPLAGTNTGELFF.